This T cell receptor (beta chain) was found in a study of blood T cell repertoires in COVID-19. Looking at the study overall: Sites in the United States, Italy and Spain provided acute and convalescent COVID-19 samples. From T cells, B-cell-depleted T cells, or PBMCs came the material, which was cDNA or gDNA.

This CDR3 is 16 amino acids long. The germline V gene has CDR1 SEHNR and CDR2 FQNEAQ (reference sequence). V dropped 1 base and J dropped 6 bases, with 16 bases sitting between them. TCRdb's table, derived via immunoSEQ multiplex PCR, lists solely in-frame clones and lacks some. The data show 150,000 to 200,000 clones, with around 81% seen just once and 11% held by the top ten. The receptor's source is a man aged 60 to 75 with active or convalescent COVID-19. What was sequenced was peripheral blood. The chain joins TRBV7-9 to TRBJ2-4, with D possibly matching TRBD2 (6 bases). The CDR3 DNA sequence: TGTGCCAGCAGCTTAGGGGCGCGCGGGACGGGAAACATTCAGTACTTC. Translating it yields CASSLGARGTGNIQYF.